A selection of T cell receptor beta chains follows, all from one sample in a study of blood T cell repertoires in COVID-19. Here immunoSEQ multiplex PCR was the method, and the copy in TCRdb shows in-frame clones only, minus some. Here the sample spans about 160,000 clones, roughly 80% being singletons. Sequencing was performed on peripheral blood. The receptors were sampled from a woman older than 75 with acute or convalescent COVID-19. Both conserved end residues are part of each CDR3. Each record gives: V gene, J gene, D gene, clone size, CDR3 DNA, CDR3 protein. D genes are given only for firm matches. Size tells how often a clone was seen (once, few, many) or the class of an expanded clone, and some rows leave it out.

TRBV29-1	TRBJ1-2	TRBD1	once	TGCAGCGTTGAAGATGGTGGGACAGCCGTAACCTTC	CSVEDGGTAVTF
TRBV7-2	TRBJ2-1	TRBD2	-	TGTGCCAGCAGCTTAGCCGGGACTAGCGGGTACAATGAGCAGTTCTTC	CASSLAGTSGYNEQFF
TRBV6-4	TRBJ1-2	-	-	TGTGCCAGCAGTGACTCTGCGGGAATTGCCTATGGCTACACCTTC	CASSDSAGIAYGYTF
TRBV5-1	TRBJ2-1	TRBD1	-	TGCGCCAGCAGCGCCCCCGGGACAGGGAATGAGCAGTTCTTC	CASSAPGTGNEQFF
TRBV18	TRBJ1-5	TRBD1	-	TGTGCCAGCTCAACGGACAGGGTAGGCAATCAGCCCCAGCATTTT	CASSTDRVGNQPQHF
TRBV5-8	TRBJ2-4	-	-	TGTGCCAGCACCCCCAGGGCGGACATTCAGTACTTC	CASTPRADIQYF
TRBV30	TRBJ1-5	-	-	TGTGCCTGGAGCCGCGGGACGGAGAATCAGCCCCAGCATTTT	CAWSRGTENQPQHF
TRBV5-8	TRBJ2-1	-	-	TGTGCCAGCAGCCGGACTCCAGAGGGCTACAATGAGCAGTTCTTC	CASSRTPEGYNEQFF
TRBV7-2	TRBJ1-2	-	-	TGTGCCAGCAGCACACAACAGGGAACAAACTATGGCTACACCTTC	CASSTQQGTNYGYTF
TRBV20-1	TRBJ2-7	-	-	TGCAGTGCTAGTCTCCCCCGGACAGCCACCTACGAGCAGTACTTC	CSASLPRTATYEQYF
TRBV29-1	TRBJ2-1	TRBD1	-	TGCAGCGTGGGCTCGACAGGGGGCTACAATGAGCAGTTCTTC	CSVGSTGGYNEQFF
TRBV19	TRBJ2-7	TRBD1	-	TGTGCCAGTAGCGGACAGGGCTCTCTCCACGAGCAGTACTTC	CASSGQGSLHEQYF
TRBV7-2	TRBJ2-1	-	-	TGTGCCAGCAGCTTAGCGGTTGTGGGAGCGGTCAATGAGCAGTTCTTC	CASSLAVVGAVNEQFF
TRBV6-5	TRBJ1-6	-	-	TGTGCCAGCATCCCAGGGGAGAACTATAATTCACCCCTCCACTTT	CASIPGENYNSPLHF
TRBV11-3	TRBJ1-2	-	-	TGTGCCTCCAGGCCTCAATATTATGGCTACACCTTC	CASRPQYYGYTF
TRBV2	TRBJ2-5	TRBD1	-	TGTGCCAGCAAATCCTCTTTTGGGACAGGGGTGGAGACCCAGTACTTC	CASKSSFGTGVETQYF
TRBV7-9	TRBJ1-3	TRBD1	-	TGTGCCAGCAGCTTAGGGACAGGGACTGGAAACACCATATATTTT	CASSLGTGTGNTIYF
TRBV5-8	TRBJ1-5	-	-	TGTGCCAGCAGCTTGTTGCCTGGAGGGCATCAGCCCCAGCATTTT	CASSLLPGGHQPQHF
TRBV30	TRBJ1-2	-	many	TGTGCCTGGATCCCAGCAGGGGTAGGTGGCTACACCTTC	CAWIPAGVGGYTF
TRBV6-5	TRBJ1-2	-	-	TGTGCCAGCAGCGACAGGACAAACAGCTATGGCTACACCTTC	CASSDRTNSYGYTF